Sequencing of this T cell receptor (beta chain) was carried out in a study of cytomegalovirus exposure and HLA in healthy donors. Study outcomes and limitations: As a later analysis showed, several of the most significant clusters appeared to be linked to common viral pathogens. It was reported that the classifier diagnosed cytomegalovirus status with high specificity and sensitivity in both the original and validation cohorts.

Both 60 Vbeta primers and 13 Jbeta primers went into the PCR. Assay used: immunoSEQ multiplex PCR; TCRdb lists only in-frame clones, some missing. The sample has about 160,000 clones; 70% to 90% are singletons. Trimming shortened V by 0 bases and J by 2 bases, and 10 bases separated the two germline ends. This CDR3 spans 16 amino acids. Germline-derived CDR1 and CDR2 are KGHSH and LQKENI. The count of this clone is one. The target antigen is unknown. The chain combines TRBV18 with TRBJ2-2; TRBD2 is a possible D gene (5 bases). Sequenced sample: PBMCs. The TCR sequence derives from a male donor in good health and CMV-seronegative. The CDR3 DNA is TGTGCCAGCTCACCACCGGTGGGAGTCAACACCGGGGAGCTGTTTTTT. This encodes CASSPPVGVNTGELFF. Full variable domain (outside the CDR3, taken from reference TRBV18 and TRBJ2-2): NAGVMQNPRHLVRRRGQEARLRCSPMKGHSHVYWYRQLPEEGLKFMVYLQKENIIDESGMPKERFSAEFPKEGPSILRIQQVVRGDSAAYFCASSPPVGVNTGELFFGEGSRLTVL.